The next 30 T cell receptor beta chains were all read from a single sample in a study of metastatic and nonmetastatic thyroid tumors. TCRdb redid the clone calls on the PCR reads using MiXCR. The data hold under 100,000 clones, with around 7.8% observed a single time. All patients were untreated before thyroid surgery. The sequencing sample was made of blood. Receptors originate from a female donor with papillary thyroid cancer or a benign thyroid nodule (not recorded which). Some clones in this sample may be carry-over from other donors' samples.

This clone has ten or more counts. The gene calls are TRBV5-1 and TRBJ1-5; D is uncertain. Germline V CDR1 and CDR2: SGHRS, YFSETQ. V gave up 0 bases and J gave up 7 bases, with 17 bases separating them. The CDR3 is 16 residues long. This CDR3 is CASSLAIPGKGQPQHF. CDR3 bases: TGCGCCAGCAGCTTGGCCATTCCGGGGAAGGGACAGCCCCAGCATTTT.

This clone occurred many times. Within the sample, other DNA sequences also encode this same CDR3. The V call is TRBV29-1, the J call TRBJ2-3; D uncertain. The CDR3 extends over 11 amino acids. The germline V and J ends were trimmed by 6 bases and 4 bases, with 8 bases remaining between them. Germline CDR1 and CDR2: SQVTM and ANQGSEA. CDR3 protein: CSVQRADTQYF. In DNA, the CDR3 is TGCAGCGTGCAACGGGCAGATACGCAGTATTTT.

This clone was picked up many times. The CDR3 DNA is TGCAGTGCTAGCGTCTTCGGGCGGGGGAGGGGCGGGGAGCTGTTTTTT. Protein sequence: CSASVFGRGRGGELFF. The rearrangement uses TRBV20-1 and TRBJ2-2; 7 nucleotides align to TRBD2. Germline V gene sequence: CDR1 DFQATT, CDR2 SNEGSKA (reference sequence). Germline trimming cut 3 bases from V and 7 bases from J; bases unmatched to any gene: 14. CDR3 length: 16 residues.

This clone turned up a few times. This may be a read error, as it is one base from a much larger clone. The identical CDR3 is also encoded by other nucleotide sequences in the sample. The V and J genes are TRBV24-1 and TRBJ2-2; TRBD1 matches 8 bases. Looked up from germline, CDR1 is KGHDR and CDR2 is SFDVKD. V trimming: 10 bases; J trimming: 5 bases; junction bases outside the gene matches: 8. The CDR3 totals 14 residues. Here the CDR3 DNA reads TGTGCCACAAGATCAGGGGGCGAGACCGGGGAGCTGTTTTTT. This translates into CATRSGGETGELFF.

This clone has at least ten counts. The chain uses TRBV30 and TRBJ1-4; D call uncertain. This CDR3 contains 14 residues. The V end lost 5 bases, the J end lost 5 bases, and 15 bases lay between the germline ends. CDR1 is GTSNPN, CDR2 SVGIG, per germline (reference sequence). For the CDR3, the DNA is TGTGCCTGGCAGGAAGGGTCACTAAATGAAAAACTGTTTTTT. This codes for CAWQEGSLNEKLFF.

This clone was counted at least ten times. The sample has other DNA sequences that encode this CDR3 too. The chain has TRBV6-4 and TRBJ2-2, with a possible D match to TRBD1 (5 bases). V lost 2 bases to trimming and J lost 5 bases, with 6 bases between them. This CDR3 has 13 amino acids. Per the germline V gene, CDR1 is MRHNA and CDR2 is SNTAGT. In nucleotides, the CDR3 is TGTGCCAGCAGTGACGGGGCTACCGGGGAGCTGTTTTTT. Its translation is CASSDGATGELFF.

This clone was seen many times. At the DNA level, this CDR3 is encoded by other sequences in the same sample as well. In DNA form, the CDR3 reads TGTGCCAGCAGCTTCGGGACTAGTGGGTACAATGAGCAGTTCTTC. Its translation: CASSFGTSGYNEQFF. The genes are TRBV11-2 and TRBJ2-1; 8 nucleotides match TRBD2. Trimming at V came to 3 bases and at J to 4 bases, leaving 5 bases not matched to a gene. CDR3 length: 15 residues. Germline values: CDR1 SGHAT, CDR2 FQNNGV.

The table lists this clone with many counts. This sequence joins TRBV3-1 and TRBJ2-7; TRBD2 agrees at 8 bases. Trimming removed 0 bases from V and 4 bases from J; junction bases left unmatched: 8. Germline CDR1 reads LGHDT; CDR2 reads YNNKEL (reference sequence). The CDR3 contains 16 residues. CDR3 bases: TGTGCCAGCAGCCAAGAACGGGGGGGTTTTATTTACGAGCAGTACTTC. It specifies CASSQERGGFIYEQYF.

This chain connects TRBV5-1 to TRBJ2-5; D might be TRBD2 (6 bases). The CDR3 contains 16 residues. Looked up from germline, CDR1 is SGHRS and CDR2 is YFSETQ. Trimming took 1 base from V and 4 from J, leaving 17 bases between them. The CDR3 sequence: CASSLLASALLETQYF. The DNA for the CDR3 is TGCGCCAGCAGCTTGTTGGCTAGCGCCCTCCTAGAGACCCAGTACTTC.

The chain links TRBV14 to TRBJ2-1; TRBD1 aligns across 7 bases. The CDR3 contains 15 residues. Trimming at V came to 6 bases and at J to 1 base, leaving 6 bases not matched to a gene. The germline V gene encodes CDR1 SGHDN and CDR2 FVKESK. CDR3 loop: CASRNAGGSYNEQFF. The CDR3, as DNA: TGTGCCAGCAGGAACGCAGGGGGTTCCTACAATGAGCAGTTCTTC.

The chain couples TRBV6-1 to TRBJ1-2; maybe TRBD1 (5 bases). Trimming cost V 6 bases and J 0 bases, with 14 bases left between them. This CDR3 contains 15 residues. Looked up from germline, CDR1 is MNHNS and CDR2 is SASEGT. CDR3 loop: CASSYQGNTNYGYTF. DNA for the CDR3: TGTGCCAGCAGCTATCAGGGCAATACTAACTATGGCTACACCTTC.

Worth noting for this clone: This may stem from a read error, because a much larger clone lies one nucleotide away. The genes are TRBV3-1 and TRBJ2-3; D remains unclear. V dropped 4 bases and J dropped 4 bases, with 15 bases sitting between them. Germline-derived CDR1 and CDR2 are LGHDT and YNNKEL (reference sequence). CDR3 length: 15 amino acids. The CDR3 DNA sequence: TGTGCCAGCAGCCTGTCGAGCGTGGGGTCAGATACGCAGTATTTT. This sequence encodes CASSLSSVGSDTQYF.

This clone appeared many times. The chain employs TRBV6-1 and TRBJ2-5, with TRBD2 identical over 9 bases. Germline V CDR1 and CDR2: MNHNS, SASEGT. CDR3 length equals 15 residues. With 0 bases clipped from V and 2 bases from J, the junction kept 1 base outside the gene matches. CDR3 in DNA: TGTGCCAGCAGTGAAGCTGCGGGGGGGCAAGAGACCCAGTACTTC. Translating it yields CASSEAAGGQETQYF.

This clone has ten or more counts. J is TRBJ2-3 and V is TRBV30, with TRBD2 identical over 14 bases. The CDR3 is made up of 15 amino acids. Germline V gives CDR1 GTSNPN, CDR2 SVGIG (reference sequence). The V gene end was trimmed by 5 bases and the J gene end by 3 bases; junction bases not matched to a gene: 4. CDR3 in amino acids: CAWARTSGGTDTQYF. The DNA for the CDR3 is TGTGCCTGGGCCCGGACTAGCGGGGGGACAGATACGCAGTATTTT.

This clone showed up many times. V and J are TRBV6-1 and TRBJ1-1; TRBD1 aligns across 7 bases. CDR1 MNHNS and CDR2 SASEGT come from the germline V gene. The V and J ends lost 6 bases and 3 bases, in that order; junction bases with no gene match: 4. This CDR3 has 13 residues. The CDR3, as DNA: TGTGCCAGCAGACAGGGGCCTTACACTGAAGCTTTCTTT. This gives the protein CASRQGPYTEAFF.

This clone was detected many times. The gene calls are TRBV5-1 and TRBJ2-7, with D perhaps matching TRBD1 or TRBD2 (6 bases each). The germline CDR1 and CDR2 sequences are SGHRS and YFSETQ. The ends were cut back, 5 bases at V and 2 bases at J, with 14 bases in the middle. The CDR3 has 14 amino acids. The CDR3 bases are TGCGCCAGCAGACTCGGAGGGGGACCCTACGAGCAGTACTTC. This translates into CASRLGGGPYEQYF.

This clone was seen repeatedly, ten times or more. The chain combines TRBV12-5 with TRBJ2-3; either TRBD1 or TRBD2 may supply D (5 bases each). V lost 6 bases and J 2 bases, leaving 15 bases between the germline ends. CDR1 LGHNT and CDR2 FRNRAP come from the germline V gene. The CDR3 totals 15 residues. CDR3 loop: CASGPGIGDTDTQYF. The CDR3 region has the DNA TGTGCTAGTGGACCCGGGATAGGGGACACAGATACGCAGTATTTT.

The chain joins TRBV10-3 to TRBJ2-3; D assignment may be TRBD1 or TRBD2 (5 bases each). V gave up 3 bases and J gave up 5 bases, with 15 bases separating them. Germline-derived CDR1 and CDR2 are ENHRY and SYGVKD. This CDR3 has 15 residues. In DNA, the CDR3 is TGTGCCATCAGTGACCGGGACCCTTCCTTAGATACGCAGTATTTT. It is translated as CAISDRDPSLDTQYF.

This clone occurred many times. The chain combines TRBV7-8 with TRBJ2-7; 9 positions agree with TRBD1. This CDR3 region has 15 residues. The ends lost 0 bases at V and 3 bases at J; junction bases unmatched: 3. The V gene's germline CDR1 is SGHVS and CDR2 FQNEAQ. As DNA, the CDR3 is TGTGCCAGCAGCTTAGCCATGGGACAGGGCTACGAGCAGTACTTC. It is translated as CASSLAMGQGYEQYF.

Ten or more counts support this clone. This chain uses TRBV27 with TRBJ2-2; 8 nucleotides align to TRBD2. This CDR3 comprises 14 residues. Unmatched junction bases numbered 5, after V lost 3 bases and J lost 8 bases. Per the germline V gene, CDR1 is MNHEY and CDR2 is SMNVEV (reference sequence). This chain's CDR3 is CASSFGLAAGELFF. The DNA of the CDR3 is TGTGCCAGCAGTTTTGGACTAGCCGCGGGGGAGCTGTTTTTT.

Ten or more counts support this clone. The chain combines TRBV27 with TRBJ2-7; D not resolved. CDR1 is MNHEY and CDR2 is SMNVEV in the germline V gene (reference sequence). V lost 5 bases and J 0 bases, leaving 8 bases between the germline ends. The CDR3 runs to 13 residues. CDR3 in DNA: TGTGCCAGCAGTCTAAGGGTCTCCTACGAGCAGTACTTC. Translated: CASSLRVSYEQYF.

The table lists this clone with many counts. The rearrangement uses TRBV4-2 and TRBJ2-2; 15 bases agree with TRBD2. The CDR3 is 17 residues long. Per the germline V gene, CDR1 is LGHNA and CDR2 is YNFKEQ. Unmatched junction bases numbered 4, after V lost 6 bases and J lost 2 bases. The CDR3 DNA sequence: TGTGCCAGCAGGGAGGGACTAGCGGGGGGCAACACCGGGGAGCTGTTTTTT. This sequence encodes CASREGLAGGNTGELFF.

Turning to this clone: A much larger clone differs from this one at a single base, so this may be a read error. This chain joins TRBV20-1 and TRBJ2-7; TRBD1 matches at 8 bases. Germline V gene sequence: CDR1 DFQATT, CDR2 SNEGSKA (reference sequence). This CDR3 comprises 11 residues. This CDR3 reads CSASGGYEQCF. CDR3 nucleotide sequence: TGCAGTGCTTCAGGGGGCTACGAGCAGTGCTTC.

This clone was seen a handful of times. Mismatch with germline at one junction end may stem from a read error. This chain uses TRBV3-1 with TRBJ2-7; the D is unclear. The CDR3 totals 15 residues. Germline V gene lookup returns CDR1 LGHDT and CDR2 YNNKEL (reference sequence). Written as DNA, the CDR3 is TGTGCCAGCAGCCAAGATCAGTTGAGCTCCCACGAGCAGTACTTC. Protein: CASSQDQLSSHEQYF.

This clone occurred many times. J is TRBJ2-3 and V is TRBV12-3 or TRBV12-4, with 7 bases that match TRBD1. The trim removed 6 bases at V and 4 bases at J, leaving 7 bases unmatched. The CDR3 loop spans 14 amino acids. Here the CDR3 DNA reads TGTGCCAGCAGCTCAAAACAGGGGTCAGATACGCAGTATTTT. This translates into CASSSKQGSDTQYF.

This clone came up a few times. V is TRBV6-1 and J is TRBJ2-5, with D hard to call. The germline CDR1 and CDR2 sequences are MNHNS and SASEGT. Deletions cut 4 bases from V and 3 bases from J, with 9 bases between. The length of the CDR3 is 13 residues. The chain's CDR3 is CASSGHREETQYF. The CDR3 DNA reads TGTGCCAGCAGTGGCCACAGAGAAGAGACCCAGTACTTC.

The table lists this clone with a count of one. The chain is built from TRBV5-4 and TRBJ1-1, with D uncertain. The V end lost 2 bases, the J end lost 5 bases, and 7 bases lay between the germline ends. Germline loops: CDR1 SGHNT, CDR2 YYREEE (reference sequence). The CDR3 sequence is 12 residues long. This CDR3 reads CASSLGQTEAFF. The CDR3 coding sequence is TGTGCCAGCAGCTTAGGGCAGACTGAAGCTTTCTTT.

This clone was detected many times. The chain employs TRBV19 and TRBJ1-1; a possible D gene is TRBD1 (5 bases). V was shortened by 7 bases and J by 4 bases, with 25 bases between the two germline ends. Germline assignment: CDR1 LNHDA and CDR2 SQIVND (reference sequence). The CDR3 totals 17 residues. CDR3 nucleotides: TGTGCCAGTAAAAAGTTAGACCGGGGCGGTGGGGGCACTGAAGCTTTCTTT. Amino acids: CASKKLDRGGGGTEAFF.

This clone was found many times. V usage is TRBV18 and J usage is TRBJ1-2, with 8 bases that match TRBD1. CDR3 length equals 11 residues. V was clipped by 4 bases and J by 13 bases; unmatched bases: 5. Germline loops: CDR1 KGHSH, CDR2 LQKENI. Here the CDR3 DNA reads TGTGCCAGCTCACTTGGACAGGGATGCACCTTC. Translation: CASSLGQGCTF.

This clone was found many times. The same CDR3 is also encoded by other DNA sequences in this sample. The V and J genes are TRBV15 and TRBJ2-7; unclear D gene. Germline V gives CDR1 LNHNV, CDR2 YYDKDF (reference sequence). The CDR3 contains 14 residues. Trimming left V 3 bases short and J 6 bases short, with 15 bases between. DNA of the CDR3: TGTGCCACCAGCAGTGTGAGAGGTATCCGCGAGCAGTACTTC. Translating gives CATSSVRGIREQYF.